Listed below are T cell receptor beta chains from one sample, sequenced in a study of CD8+CD57+ T cells in acquired aplastic anemia. TCRdb reanalysed the reads using MiXCR and keeps one entry per CDR3 protein. The sample has a few hundred thousand distinct CDR3 sequences; roughly 55% are singletons. Sample: sorted CD4+, CD8+, or CD8+CD57+ T cells (not recorded which) from PBMCs. The receptors here all came from a human donor in good health. The CDR3 runs from the conserved cysteine through the conserved F or W. A D gene is named only where the DNA matches it firmly. Rows give clone size only sometimes, using once, few, many, or a class for an expanded clone.

TRBJ2-7,TRBV7-9,-,few,TGTGCCAGCAGCTTAGCGATGGGGGTCGAGCAGTACTTC,CASSLAMGVEQYF
TRBJ2-2,TRBV9,TRBD1,-,TGTGCCAGCAGCGGGACAGGGTCCGGGGAGCTGTTTTTT,CASSGTGSGELFF
TRBJ2-7,TRBV4-3,TRBD1,many,TGCGCCAGCAGCGGAGACCGGGACAGGCCTTCCTACGAGCAGTACTTC,CASSGDRDRPSYEQYF
TRBJ2-5,TRBV10-3,-,-,TGTGCCATCAGTGCACCGGGGGCAGAGACCCGGTACTTC,CAISAPGAETRYF
TRBJ2-3,TRBV29-1,-,-,TGCAGCGTTGAACGCACAGATACGCAGTATTTT,CSVERTDTQYF
TRBJ1-1,TRBV19,-,-,TGTGCCAGTAGTATAGCCCTGGGCCCGAGGAACACTGAAGCTTTCTTT,CASSIALGPRNTEAFF
TRBJ1-6,TRBV5-1,-,-,TGCGCCAGCAGCTTGGGGGCAGATCAATCACCCCTCCACTTT,CASSLGADQSPLHF
TRBJ2-5,TRBV7-2,-,-,TGTGCCACCAGTGTAGGGGCTTCTAGCAGACAAGAGACCCAGTACTTC,CATSVGASSRQETQYF
TRBJ2-7,TRBV12-5,TRBD2,-,TGTGCTAGTGGTTTAGGCGGGAGATACGAGCAGTACTTC,CASGLGGRYEQYF
TRBJ1-5,TRBV7-9,TRBD1,-,TGTGCCAGCAGCTCCGGGACAGGGGGCGAGTCCTACGAGCATTTT,CASSSGTGGESYEHF
TRBJ2-1,TRBV9,TRBD2,-,TGTGCCAGCAGCACCACGGGGGGGCCGAACAATGAGCAGTTCTTC,CASSTTGGPNNEQFF
TRBJ2-3,TRBV24-1,TRBD1,-,TGTGCCACCAGTGATGAACAGGGGGAGGACGATACGCAGTATTTT,CATSDEQGEDDTQYF
TRBJ2-7,TRBV20-1,TRBD1,-,TGCAGTGCTAGAGCGGACAGGGAATACGAGCAGTACTTC,CSARADREYEQYF
TRBJ2-5,TRBV10-3,-,-,TGTGCCATCAGTGAAGGGCGAAGCGGACGAGAGACCCAGTACTTC,CAISEGRSGRETQYF
TRBJ1-1,TRBV7-9,TRBD1,once,TGTGCCAGCAGCAACACCGGGACAGGGGAAACTGAAGCTTTCTTT,CASSNTGTGETEAFF
TRBJ2-7,TRBV15,-,-,TGTGCCACCAGCAGAGATGGTGGGAGGCTCTACGAGCAGTACTTC,CATSRDGGRLYEQYF
TRBJ2-7,TRBV6-1,-,-,TGTGCCAGCAGTGTTCAACCGGAGGGTTACGAGCAGTACTTC,CASSVQPEGYEQYF
TRBJ2-7,TRBV5-1,-,-,TGCGCCAGCAGCCCGGGACCAGGCTCCTACGAGGAGTACTTC,CASSPGPGSYEEYF
TRBJ2-7,TRBV20-1,TRBD2,-,TGCAGTGCTCCGAGCGGGACTAACGAGCAGTACTTC,CSAPSGTNEQYF
TRBJ2-1,TRBV20-1,TRBD2,-,TGCAGTGCTTCCGAAAGACTAGCGGGAGCCAATGAGCGGTTCTTC,CSASERLAGANERFF
TRBJ1-5,TRBV2,-,-,TGTGCCAGCAGACAGGGTAACGGCAATCAGCCCCAGCATTTT,CASRQGNGNQPQHF
TRBJ2-6,TRBV19,TRBD1,-,TGTGCCAGTAGTAAAGGGGACAGGGGCTCTGGGGCCAACGTCCTGACTTTC,CASSKGDRGSGANVLTF
TRBJ2-5,TRBV7-8,-,-,TGTGCCAGCAGGCCCGAGGGGAGGGAGACCCAGTACTTC,CASRPEGRETQYF
TRBJ1-4,TRBV12-3/TRBV12-4,-,-,TGTGCCAGCAGTTCGGCCAACTATGGCAGAGGGGCAAAACTGTTTTTT,CASSSANYGRGAKLFF
TRBJ2-7,TRBV5-1,-,few,TGCGCCAGCAGCTTGGCTCCAGGGGGAGGCTACGAGCAGTACTTC,CASSLAPGGGYEQYF
TRBJ2-7,TRBV24-1,TRBD1,-,TGTGCCAGCAGACCGGGACAGACCCCCTACGAGCAGTACTTC,CASRPGQTPYEQYF
TRBJ2-1,TRBV29-1,-,-,TGCAGCGTTCCCCTGGGGGGACTTAACCAGTTCTTC,CSVPLGGLNQFF
TRBJ2-1,TRBV10-1,TRBD2,-,TGCGCCAGCAGTGTGATCGGACTAGCGGGAGTAAATGAGCAGTTCTTC,CASSVIGLAGVNEQFF
TRBJ1-2,TRBV10-3,TRBD1,-,TGTGCCATTAGACCGGGACAGGGGGACTACACCTTC,CAIRPGQGDYTF
TRBJ1-6,TRBV6-4,TRBD1,-,TGTGCCAGCAGTCAACAGGGGGATAATTCACCCCTCCACTTT,CASSQQGDNSPLHF
TRBJ1-3,TRBV29-1,-,-,TGCAGCGTTCCGTGGGGAAACACCATATATTTT,CSVPWGNTIYF
TRBJ2-7,TRBV29-1,TRBD1,many,TGCAGCGTTGCATGGGACAGCTACGAGCAGTACTTC,CSVAWDSYEQYF
TRBJ1-2,TRBV2,-,-,TGTGCCAGCAGGGGAGATGCCGGCTATGGCTACACCTTC,CASRGDAGYGYTF
TRBJ1-6,TRBV6-5,-,-,TGTGCCAGCAGTCCACGATTTGGTTCACCCCTCCACTTT,CASSPRFGSPLHF
TRBJ1-2,TRBV7-8,TRBD1,-,TGTGCCAGCAGCTTTGGCCGGGACAGGGGAACGAACGGCTACACCTTC,CASSFGRDRGTNGYTF
TRBJ1-2,TRBV7-9,-,-,TGTGCCAGCAGCGAAGGATGGGCAGACGGTACCTATGGCTACACCTTC,CASSEGWADGTYGYTF
TRBJ2-1,TRBV14,-,many,TGTGCCAGCAGCTCAACCGGGGCTCTGGACGATGAGCAGTTCTTC,CASSSTGALDDEQFF
TRBJ2-7,TRBV19,TRBD1,-,TGTGCCCGACGGGGACAGGGGATTTTCTACGAGCAGTACTTC,CARRGQGIFYEQYF
TRBJ2-5,TRBV6-5,-,many,TGTGCCAGCAGTTACTCGGGGGGAGAGGGGGAGACCCAGTACTTC,CASSYSGGEGETQYF